The next 2 T cell receptor beta chains were all read from a single sample in a study of cytomegalovirus exposure and HLA in healthy donors. The assay was immunoSEQ multiplex PCR, and TCRdb's table has in-frame clones only and misses some. The sample lists some 99,000 clones, around nine tenths occurring once. The specimen sequenced was PBMCs. These receptors were taken from a woman aged 18-35 years in good health and CMV-seronegative.

V is TRBV7-3 and J is TRBJ2-1; D uncertain. The V and J ends lost 4 bases and 0 bases respectively, with 4 bases between them. Germline loops: CDR1 SGHTA, CDR2 FQGTGA. This CDR3 is 13 amino acids long. The CDR3, as DNA: TGTGCCAGCAGCTCCAGCTCCTACAATGAGCAGTTCTTC. Translated: CASSSSSYNEQFF.

The chain is built from TRBV2 and TRBJ1-2; D uncertain. The CDR3 contains 13 residues. CDR1 and CDR2 from the germline V gene are SNHLY and FYNNEI. Trimming pared 4 bases from V and 6 bases from J, leaving 12 bases between. The chain's CDR3 is CASSVEELDGYTF. The DNA of the CDR3 is TGTGCCAGCAGTGTGGAGGAGTTAGATGGCTACACCTTC.